The clone carrying this T cell receptor beta chain was counted between two and nine times. Sequenced by immunoSEQ multiplex PCR; TCRdb stores in-frame clones only, minus some. Among 250,000 to 350,000 clones, about four fifths were seen once, and the ten largest hold around 16%. This sample was included in a study of blood T cell repertoires in COVID-19. The ends were cut back, 5 bases at V and 4 bases at J, with 26 bases in the middle. Germline V CDR1 and CDR2: MDHEN, SYDVKM. The CDR3 length is 18 residues. The clonotype was recovered from a person between 65 and 79 years old with COVID-19, enrolled during active disease. The chain uses TRBV28 and TRBJ1-1; D might be TRBD1 (5 bases). The source material was peripheral blood. CDR3: CASSGNGGLIGVGTEAFF. In nucleotides, the CDR3 is TGTGCCAGCAGTGGGAACGGGGGACTTATAGGGGTTGGCACTGAAGCTTTCTTT.